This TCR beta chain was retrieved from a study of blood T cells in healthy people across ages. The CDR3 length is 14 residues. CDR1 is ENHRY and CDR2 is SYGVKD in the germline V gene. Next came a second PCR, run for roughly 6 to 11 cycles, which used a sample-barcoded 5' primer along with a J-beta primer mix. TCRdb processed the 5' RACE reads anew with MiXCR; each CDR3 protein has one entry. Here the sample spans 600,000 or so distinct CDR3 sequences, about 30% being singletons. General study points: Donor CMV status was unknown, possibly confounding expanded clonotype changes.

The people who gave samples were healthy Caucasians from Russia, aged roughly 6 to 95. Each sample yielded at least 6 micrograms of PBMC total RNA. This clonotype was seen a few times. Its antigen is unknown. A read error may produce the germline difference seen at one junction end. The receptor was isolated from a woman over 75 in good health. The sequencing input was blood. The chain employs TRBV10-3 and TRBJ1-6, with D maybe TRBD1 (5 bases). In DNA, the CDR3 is TGTGCCATCAGTGACAGGGTGGGTAATTCACCCCCCCACTTT. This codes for CAISDRVGNSPPHF.